This T cell receptor (beta chain) was captured in a study of T-cell memory formation after mild COVID-19 (dated by TCRdb to the early 2020s). For the study in its entirety: TCR sequence clusters from the two donors were found to be largely donor specific. Longitudinal TCRalpha and TCRbeta repertoire sequencing tracked T-cell clones expanding and contracting after mild COVID-19 in a couple of donors. The cohort was made up of two young adult volunteers, one female and one male, who were previously healthy.

The instrument was an Illumina NovaSeq 6000. TCRalpha and TCRbeta cDNA libraries were built by 5'RACE with constant-segment primers, adding sample barcodes and unique molecular identifiers. RNA was extracted from every sample with Trizol reagent. Library amplification was performed in two PCR steps, and a second sample barcode and Illumina TruSeq adapters were introduced in the second step. Sequencing of libraries was performed on an Illumina NovaSeq with 2 x 150 bp paired-end reads. On the study's bioinformatics: The reads were demultiplexed and collapsed into UMI-guided consensus sequences using migec v1.2.7. Using mixcr v2.1.11, the UMI consensuses were aligned to TRA and TRB V and J templates and assembled into clonotypes. A clonotype was counted as expanded or contracted only if both edgeR and NoisET called the change significant, with noise models trained on biological replicates. edgeR calls used a false discovery rate-adjusted p below 0.01 and a log2 fold-change threshold of 1. As an exploratory analysis of dynamics, max-normalized trajectories of the 1000 most abundant clonotypes were examined by PCA with hierarchical clustering. Separately sequenced CD4+ and CD8+ repertoires were used to assign the CD4 or CD8 phenotype of responding clones. TCRdb trimmed the raw reads at Q25, called clones with MiXCR and kept productive beta chains. Rows with one shared CDR3 protein collapse into an entry with the most common genes and DNA. These V and J calls derive from TCRdb rather than the authors' analysis. The table for this sample lists about 260,000 distinct CDR3 sequences; roughly 17% of them were counted only once. The ten largest clones take up roughly 20% of the sample.

Results the study describes overall, beyond this receptor: Contracting CD4+ clones turned up mainly in the CM and EM memory subsets, whereas EMRA was where CD8+ clones were enriched. Some responding clones were found in pre-infection memory, which suggests that pre-existing cross-reactive memory T cells took part in the SARS-CoV-2 response. Clones that contracted from day 15 to 85 showed balanced CD4/CD8 phenotypes, whereas a second wave of clones that expanded from day 15 to 37 leaned towards CD4+. Only a couple of mild cases were covered by the study, and larger cohorts that include severe cases with pre-infection samples were considered necessary. Whether the second-wave clones peaking on day 37 were SARS-CoV-2 specific was not confirmed.

As concerns this clonotype: Its antigen has not been determined. Qualities for individual bases were not recorded, and no much larger clone is one base off.

The CDR3 has 14 amino acids, counting the end cysteine and phenylalanine. Kept here is only the CDR3 DNA, which spans 42 bases and is read in frame from base 1. V is cut by 2 bases and J by 7 bases, and the space between the germline ends is 9 bases. From a lookup of the germline V gene, CDR1 and CDR2 are SGHTA and FQGNSA. PBMCs were isolated by Ficoll-Paque density gradient centrifugation. Sequencing was done on a sample of PBMCs or a T cell subset sorted from them (not recorded which). The TCR comes from a man younger than 35 who had mild COVID-19 (a few samples of this study predate the infection). The sample titles of this study are shuffled in the database, so cell type and time point are left out; the donor was told from shared clones. This receptor chain uses TRBV7-2 and TRBJ1-6, with TRBD1 as a weak D call on 5 bases. In nucleotide form, the sequence is TGTGCCAGCAGCTTAACGGGGGACAATTCACCCCTCCACTTT. Its protein reads: CASSLTGDNSPLHF.